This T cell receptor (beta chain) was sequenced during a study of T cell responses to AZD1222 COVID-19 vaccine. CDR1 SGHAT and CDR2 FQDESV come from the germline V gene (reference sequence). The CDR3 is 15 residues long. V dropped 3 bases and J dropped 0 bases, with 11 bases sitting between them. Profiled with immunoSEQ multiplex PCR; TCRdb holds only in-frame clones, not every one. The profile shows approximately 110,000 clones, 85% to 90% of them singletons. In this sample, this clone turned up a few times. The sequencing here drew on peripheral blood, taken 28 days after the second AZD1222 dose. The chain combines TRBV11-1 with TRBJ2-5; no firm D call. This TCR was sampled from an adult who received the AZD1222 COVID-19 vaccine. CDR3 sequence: CASSLRRTYQETQYF. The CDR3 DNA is TGTGCCAGCAGCTTGCGCAGGACGTACCAAGAGACCCAGTACTTC.